This entry is about one T cell receptor (beta chain). Germline V gene lookup returns CDR1 LGHDT and CDR2 YNNKEL (reference sequence). This CDR3 is built from 14 residues. Trimming left V 0 bases short and J 8 bases short, with 10 bases between. The assay was immunoSEQ multiplex PCR, and TCRdb's table has in-frame clones only and misses some. Here the sample spans 200,000 to 300,000 clones, around 86% being singletons. This specimen belongs to a study of blood T cell repertoires in COVID-19. The sequencing input was peripheral blood. The chain has TRBV3-1 (or the pseudogene TRBV3-2) and TRBJ2-2, with D hard to call. The sequence came from a man aged 35 to 55 who had recovered from COVID-19. CDR3 sequence reads: CASSQDFPRGELFF. The CDR3 nucleotides read TGTGCCAGCAGCCAAGATTTCCCCCGGGGGGAGCTGTTTTTT.